Presented here are 7 T cell receptor beta chains from one specimen sequenced in a study of blood T cells in healthy people across ages. It was with a sample-barcoded 5' primer and a J-beta primer mix that a second PCR of about 6 to 11 cycles was run. TCRdb called the 5' RACE reads again in MiXCR, with one record for every CDR3 protein. The sample comprises hundreds of thousands of distinct CDR3 sequences, roughly 30% of which are singletons, and 15% rests with the top ten. Specimen: blood. Receptor source: a woman of 80 years or more in good health.

The chain employs TRBV7-2 and TRBJ2-1, with D perhaps assigned TRBD1 or TRBD2 (5 bases each). CDR1 is SGHTA, CDR2 FQGNSA, per germline. The CDR3 length is 16 residues. V was cut by 2 bases and J by 6 bases, with 17 bases left in between. CDR3 sequence reads: CASSLYGEYGGNEQFF. The CDR3 region has the DNA TGTGCCAGCAGCTTATACGGCGAATATGGGGGCAATGAGCAGTTCTTC.

This clonotype was counted at least ten times. This chain links TRBV20-1 with TRBJ2-1, with 9 bases lining up with TRBD2. The CDR3 extends over 13 amino acids. Germline values: CDR1 DFQATT, CDR2 SNEGSKA (reference sequence). J was trimmed by 3 bases and V by 4 bases; bases with no gene match: 1. As DNA, the CDR3 is TGCAGTGCTACTAGCGGGAACTACAATGAGCAGTTCTTC. This translates into CSATSGNYNEQFF.

In this sample, this clonotype turned up many times. This rearrangement joins TRBV6-2 or TRBV6-3 to TRBJ1-4; D not certain. Germline assignment: CDR1 MNHEY and CDR2 SVGEGT. Trimming cost V 5 bases and J 5 bases, with 9 bases left between them. The CDR3 covers 13 residues. Here the CDR3 reads CASSTIYNEKLFF. The DNA of the CDR3 is TGTGCCAGCAGTACTATCTACAATGAAAAACTGTTTTTT.

There are a few counts of this clonotype. The chain has TRBV30 and TRBJ2-2; D ambiguous. This CDR3 has 13 residues. Looked up from germline, CDR1 is GTSNPN and CDR2 is SVGIG (reference sequence). V gave up 1 base and J gave up 3 bases, with 6 bases separating them. CDR3 in amino acids: CAWSDGDTGELFF. The DNA of the CDR3 is TGTGCCTGGAGTGATGGGGACACCGGGGAGCTGTTTTTT.

The chain employs TRBV6-5 and TRBJ1-1; D gene uncertain. The CDR3 runs to 14 residues. V was pared by 5 bases and J by 4 bases, with 14 bases between. CDR1 is MNHEY and CDR2 is SVGAGI in the germline V gene. CDR3 region: CASSPDAWGTEAFF. The DNA for the CDR3 is TGTGCCAGCAGTCCGGACGCCTGGGGCACTGAAGCTTTCTTT.

Of note for this clonotype: A much larger clone sits a single nucleotide away, making a read error possible. CDR3 protein: CASSLRTPNTETFF. DNA for the CDR3: TGTGCCAGCAGCTTACGGACACCGAACACTGAAACTTTCTTT. V gene TRBV7-2 combines with J gene TRBJ1-1; perhaps TRBD1 as D (5 bases). The CDR3 loop spans 14 amino acids. Germline CDR1 SGHTA, CDR2 FQGNSA.

The chain has TRBV12-3 or TRBV12-4 and TRBJ2-2; D remains ambiguous. The CDR3 sequence is 12 residues long. Trimming pared 6 bases from V and 4 bases from J, leaving 6 bases between. CDR3: CASRRATGELFF. Written as DNA, the CDR3 is TGTGCCAGCAGAAGGGCCACCGGGGAGCTGTTTTTT.